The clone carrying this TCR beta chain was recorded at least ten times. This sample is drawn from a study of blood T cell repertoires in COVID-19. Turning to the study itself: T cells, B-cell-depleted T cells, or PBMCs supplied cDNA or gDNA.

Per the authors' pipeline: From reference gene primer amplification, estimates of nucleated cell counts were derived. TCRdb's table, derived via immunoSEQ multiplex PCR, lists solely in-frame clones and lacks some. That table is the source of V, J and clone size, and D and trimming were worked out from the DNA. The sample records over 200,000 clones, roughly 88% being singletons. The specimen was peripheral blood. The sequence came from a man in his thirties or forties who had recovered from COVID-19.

The CDR3 sequence is CASSPMGTGNGYTF. CDR3 DNA sequence: TGTGCCAGCAGTCCTATGGGGACAGGGAATGGCTACACCTTC. The chain recombines TRBV2 with TRBJ1-2; 9 nucleotides agree with TRBD1. In germline, CDR1 is SNHLY, CDR2 FYNNEI. There are 14 residues in the CDR3. The ends lost 5 bases at V and 6 bases at J; junction bases unmatched: 7.